This T cell receptor (beta chain) was captured by sequencing in a study of blood T cells in healthy people across ages. Sample-barcoded 5' priming and a J-beta primer mix drove a second PCR of roughly 6 to 12 cycles. TCRdb re-derived calls from the 5' RACE reads in MiXCR, one entry per CDR3 protein. This sample yields hundreds of thousands of distinct CDR3 sequences, of which roughly 50% are seen a single time; 20% to 30% belongs to the top ten. CDR1 is SGDLS and CDR2 is YYNGEE in the germline V gene. The CDR3 spans 11 residues. The germline V and J ends were trimmed by 4 bases and 11 bases, with 12 bases remaining between them.

The sequenced sample was blood. This TCR derives from a middle-aged man in good health. This chain joins TRBV9 and TRBJ2-5; D gene uncertain. The CDR3 spells CASSSSPEQYF. Here the CDR3 DNA reads TGTGCCAGCAGCTCGAGCCCTGAGCAGTACTTC.